This paragraph reports one T cell receptor beta chain. Ranging in age from about 6 to 90, the donors were healthy Caucasian individuals from Russia. Isolation of PBMCs gave at least 7 million cells per sample. This sample is part of a study of blood T cells in healthy people across ages. The use of a sample-barcoded 5' primer and a J-beta primer mix characterized a second PCR of roughly 7 to 11 cycles. Using its own MiXCR run on the 5' RACE reads, TCRdb lists one record per CDR3 protein. The profile shows roughly 1,000,000 distinct CDR3 sequences, almost 25% of them singletons. These sequences were also reported in another study, on T cells of mothers and their children. That source notes: When the second PCR was run, its M1S primer added sample barcodes and 2-4 random nucleotides. Mothers yielded over 10 million CDR3 reads, children several million each.

The clonotype was recovered from a girl under 10 years old in good health. Sequencing input: blood.

The CDR3 region is CASGKTGMGEKLFF. The CDR3 DNA reads TGTGCCAGCGGCAAAACAGGGATGGGTGAAAAACTGTTTTTT. This chain uses TRBV12-3 or TRBV12-4 with TRBJ1-4, with D perhaps TRBD1 (6 bases). V lost 8 bases to trimming and J lost 7 bases, with 17 bases between them. CDR3 length: 14 amino acids.